Each of the 6 T cell receptor beta chains below was sequenced from the same sample in a study of blood T cell repertoires in COVID-19. TCRdb's table, derived via immunoSEQ multiplex PCR, lists solely in-frame clones and lacks some. Found here are approximately 210,000 clones, approximately 80% of them singletons; the top ten hold about 9.8%. The sample comprised PBMCs or T cells enriched from blood (not recorded which). Receptor source: a woman between 45 and 60 years old with acute COVID-19.

Only a few counts were recorded for this clone. This sequence joins TRBV4-3 and TRBJ1-2, with 7 bases fitting TRBD1. Germline trimming cut 0 bases from V and 4 bases from J; bases unmatched to any gene: 5. CDR3 length: 15 amino acids. The germline CDR1 and CDR2 sequences are LGHNA and YSLEER. Here the CDR3 DNA reads TGCGCCAGCAGCCAAGAAGGGGGCCTGGGCTATGGCTACACCTTC. This translates into CASSQEGGLGYGYTF.

This rearrangement joins TRBV6-5 to TRBJ1-2, with D perhaps TRBD1 (6 bases). The CDR3 runs to 14 residues. Germline CDR1 and CDR2: MNHEY and SVGAGI. The V and J ends lost 6 bases and 4 bases respectively, with 15 bases between them. In nucleotides, the CDR3 is TGTGCCAGCAGGTGGACAGCCATGGCCTATGGCTACACCTTC. Residues: CASRWTAMAYGYTF.

V and J are TRBV28 and TRBJ2-7, with D tentatively TRBD1 (5 bases). This CDR3 has 16 amino acids. Germline assignment: CDR1 MDHEN and CDR2 SYDVKM. Trimming cost V 5 bases and J 1 base, with 18 bases left between them. Written as DNA, the CDR3 is TGTGCCAGCAGTCCACTGGGTCAGGGCGTTTCCTACGAGCAGTACTTC. Its translation: CASSPLGQGVSYEQYF. The complete variable domain, with remaining parts taken from reference TRBV28 and TRBJ2-7, reads DVKVTQSSRYLVKRTGEKVFLECVQDMDHENMFWYRQDPGLGLRLIYFSYDVKMKEKGDIPEGYSVSREKKERFSLILESASTNQTSMYLCASSPLGQGVSYEQYFGPGTRLTVT.

This clone appeared a few times. This sequence joins TRBV19 and TRBJ2-1; D might be TRBD2 (6 bases). This CDR3 is built from 15 residues. V dropped 11 bases and J dropped 0 bases, with 17 bases sitting between them. Germline V lookup: CDR1 LNHDA, CDR2 SQIVND (reference sequence). DNA for the CDR3: TGTGCCCCTAAGGGTGCGGGGAGCTCCTACAATGAGCAGTTCTTC. This translates into CAPKGAGSSYNEQFF.

This chain joins TRBV19 and TRBJ1-4, with D possibly matching TRBD1 (5 bases). The germline V gene encodes CDR1 LNHDA and CDR2 SQIVND (reference sequence). Trimming cost V 5 bases and J 6 bases, with 22 bases left between them. The CDR3 runs 17 residues. In nucleotides, the CDR3 is TGTGCCAGTAGTTCCAGATCGTCCGGGACTGAGGATGAAAAACTGTTTTTT. This translates into CASSSRSSGTEDEKLFF.

This clone was recorded a few times. V usage is TRBV4-1 and J usage is TRBJ2-2, with D hard to call. Germline V gives CDR1 MGHRA, CDR2 YSYEKL. There are 15 residues in the CDR3. V lost 1 base, J lost 5 bases, and 11 bases lay in between. The CDR3, as DNA: TGCGCCAGCAGCCAAGCGCGTCGTTTGACCGGGGAGCTGTTTTTT. Translation gives CASSQARRLTGELFF.